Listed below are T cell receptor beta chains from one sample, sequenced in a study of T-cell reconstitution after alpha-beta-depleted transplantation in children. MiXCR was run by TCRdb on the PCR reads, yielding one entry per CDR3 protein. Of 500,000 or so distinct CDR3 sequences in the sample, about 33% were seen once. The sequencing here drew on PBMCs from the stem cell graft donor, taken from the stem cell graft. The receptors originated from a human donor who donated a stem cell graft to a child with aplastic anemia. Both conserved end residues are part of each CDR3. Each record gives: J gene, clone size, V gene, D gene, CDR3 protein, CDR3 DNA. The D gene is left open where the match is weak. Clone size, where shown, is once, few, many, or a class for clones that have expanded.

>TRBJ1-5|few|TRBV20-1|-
CSARGGSQPQHF
TGCAGTGCTAGAGGGGGGTCTCAGCCCCAGCATTTT
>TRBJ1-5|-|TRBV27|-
CASRAGDTSNQPQHF
TGTGCCAGCAGAGCTGGGGACACAAGCAATCAGCCCCAGCATTTT
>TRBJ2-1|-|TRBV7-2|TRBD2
CASSLAGTSVDEQFF
TGTGCCAGCAGCTTAGCCGGGACTAGCGTGGATGAGCAGTTCTTC
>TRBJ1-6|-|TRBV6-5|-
CASSYSDLSPLHF
TGTGCCAGCAGTTACTCGGACCTCTCACCCCTCCACTTT
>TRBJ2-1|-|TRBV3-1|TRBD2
CASSQERLAGDNEQFF
TGTGCCAGCAGCCAAGAGCGGCTAGCGGGAGACAATGAGCAGTTCTTC
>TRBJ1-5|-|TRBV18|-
CASSPQGHYSNQPQHF
TGTGCCAGCTCACCACAGGGACATTATAGCAATCAGCCCCAGCATTTT
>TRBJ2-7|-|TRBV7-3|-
CASSFTGNSYEQYF
TGTGCCAGCAGCTTCACAGGGAACTCCTACGAGCAGTACTTC
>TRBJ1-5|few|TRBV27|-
CASRRHGQTNQPQHF
TGTGCCAGCAGGCGACACGGACAGACAAATCAGCCCCAGCATTTT
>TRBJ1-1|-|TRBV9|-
CASSPLGGAGAFF
TGTGCCAGCAGCCCCCTGGGGGGGGCCGGAGCTTTCTTT
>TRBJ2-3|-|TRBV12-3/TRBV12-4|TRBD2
CASSFPAGGPSTDTQYF
TGTGCCAGCAGTTTCCCAGCGGGAGGGCCTAGCACAGATACGCAGTATTTT
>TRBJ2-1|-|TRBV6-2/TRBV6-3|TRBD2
CASSSPGLAYNEQFF
TGTGCCAGCAGTTCCCCGGGACTAGCCTACAATGAGCAGTTCTTC
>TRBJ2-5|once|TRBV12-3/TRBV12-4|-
CASSLGGMEETQYF
TGTGCCAGCAGCCTTGGGGGGATGGAAGAGACCCAGTACTTC
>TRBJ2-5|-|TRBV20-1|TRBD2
CSARDSWASGPQETQYF
TGCAGTGCTAGAGATAGTTGGGCTAGCGGACCGCAAGAGACCCAGTACTTC
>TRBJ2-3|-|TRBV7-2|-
CASSLHRGSDTQYF
TGTGCCAGCAGTCTACACCGGGGGTCAGATACGCAGTATTTT
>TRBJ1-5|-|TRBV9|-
CASSVADYQPQHF
TGTGCCAGCAGCGTAGCGGATTATCAGCCCCAGCATTTT
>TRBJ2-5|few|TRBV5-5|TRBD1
CASSFPTGGETQYF
TGTGCCAGCAGCTTCCCCACAGGGGGGGAGACCCAGTACTTC
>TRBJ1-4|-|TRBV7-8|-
CASSLARDWATEKLFF
TGTGCCAGCAGCTTAGCCCGGGACTGGGCGACCGAAAAACTGTTTTTT
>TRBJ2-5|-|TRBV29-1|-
CSVGLGRAIETQYF
TGCAGCGTTGGGTTGGGCAGGGCCATCGAGACCCAGTACTTC
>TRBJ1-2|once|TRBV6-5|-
CASKTGSYGYPF
TGTGCCAGCAAAACAGGGTCCTATGGCTACCCCTTC
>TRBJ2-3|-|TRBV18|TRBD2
CASSPGREGMRDTQYF
TGTGCCAGCTCACCAGGCAGGGAGGGGATGAGAGATACGCAGTATTTT
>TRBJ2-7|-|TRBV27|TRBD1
CASTSSGTGDWDEQYF
TGTGCCAGCACCTCCTCCGGGACAGGGGACTGGGACGAGCAGTACTTC
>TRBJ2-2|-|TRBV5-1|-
CASSQGAVIRELFF
TGCGCCAGCAGTCAGGGTGCGGTGATCCGGGAGCTGTTTTTT
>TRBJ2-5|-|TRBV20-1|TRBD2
CSARDLSGVAGVQETQYF
TGCAGTGCTAGAGATCTCTCAGGAGTAGCGGGAGTTCAAGAGACCCAGTACTTC
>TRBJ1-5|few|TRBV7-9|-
CASSFITGQPQHF
TGTGCCAGCAGCTTTATCACAGGTCAGCCCCAGCATTTT
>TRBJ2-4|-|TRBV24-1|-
CATSDRARAGTKNIQYF
TGTGCCACCAGTGACCGTGCTCGGGCAGGGACCAAAAACATTCAGTACTTC
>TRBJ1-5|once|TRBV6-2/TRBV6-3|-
CASSYSEIDRRYQPQHF
TGTGCCAGCAGTTACTCCGAGATAGACAGAAGATATCAGCCCCAGCATTTT
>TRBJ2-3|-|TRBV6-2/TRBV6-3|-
CASGRTGRSTDTQYF
TGTGCCAGCGGAAGAACGGGGAGAAGCACAGATACGCAGTATTTT
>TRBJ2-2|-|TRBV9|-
CASSVLSSGGSGELFF
TGTGCCAGCAGCGTTTTGTCCTCCGGCGGGTCCGGGGAGCTGTTTTTT
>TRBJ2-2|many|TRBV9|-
CASSGPNTGELFF
TGTGCCAGCAGCGGACCGAACACCGGGGAGCTGTTTTTT
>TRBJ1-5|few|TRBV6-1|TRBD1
CASREQGGNSNQPQHF
TGTGCCAGCAGGGAACAGGGGGGGAATAGCAATCAGCCCCAGCATTTT
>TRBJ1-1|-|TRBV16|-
CASSPLSGARGAEAFF
TGTGCCAGCAGCCCCCTGAGCGGAGCCCGGGGTGCTGAAGCTTTCTTT
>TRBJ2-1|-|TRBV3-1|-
CASSQVEEQFF
TGTGCCAGCAGCCAAGTAGAGGAGCAGTTCTTC
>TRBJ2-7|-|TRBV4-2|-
CASSQDGDKSSYEQYF
TGTGCCAGCAGCCAAGATGGGGACAAGAGCTCCTACGAGCAGTACTTC
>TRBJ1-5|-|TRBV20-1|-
CSASVERRYQPQHF
TGCAGTGCTAGCGTCGAAAGGAGGTATCAGCCCCAGCATTTT
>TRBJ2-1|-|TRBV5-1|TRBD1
CASNPGQVPYNEQFF
TGCGCCAGCAACCCGGGACAGGTACCGTACAATGAGCAGTTCTTC
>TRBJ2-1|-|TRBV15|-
CATSSGGLYNEQFF
TGTGCCACCAGCAGCGGGGGGCTCTACAATGAGCAGTTCTTC
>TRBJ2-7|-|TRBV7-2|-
CASSLEVSAYEQYF
TGTGCCAGCAGCTTAGAAGTTTCTGCCTACGAGCAGTACTTC